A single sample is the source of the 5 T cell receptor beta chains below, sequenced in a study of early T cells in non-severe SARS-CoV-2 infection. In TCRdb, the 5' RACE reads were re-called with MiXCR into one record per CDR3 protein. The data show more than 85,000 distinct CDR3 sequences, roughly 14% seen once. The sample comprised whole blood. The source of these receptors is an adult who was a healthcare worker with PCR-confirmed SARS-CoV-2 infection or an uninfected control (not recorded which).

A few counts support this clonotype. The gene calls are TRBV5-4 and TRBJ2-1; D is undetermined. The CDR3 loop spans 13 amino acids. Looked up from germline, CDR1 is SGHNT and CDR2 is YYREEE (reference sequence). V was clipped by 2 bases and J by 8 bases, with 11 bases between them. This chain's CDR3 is CASSFSPSDEQFF. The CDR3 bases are TGTGCCAGCAGCTTCTCCCCCTCGGATGAGCAGTTCTTC.

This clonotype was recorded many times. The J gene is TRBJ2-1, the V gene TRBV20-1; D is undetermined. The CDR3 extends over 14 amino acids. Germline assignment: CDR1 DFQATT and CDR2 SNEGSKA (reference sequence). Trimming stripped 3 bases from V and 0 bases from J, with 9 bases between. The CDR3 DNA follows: TGCAGTGCTAGTAGGATCCTCTCCTACAATGAGCAGTTCTTC. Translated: CSASRILSYNEQFF.

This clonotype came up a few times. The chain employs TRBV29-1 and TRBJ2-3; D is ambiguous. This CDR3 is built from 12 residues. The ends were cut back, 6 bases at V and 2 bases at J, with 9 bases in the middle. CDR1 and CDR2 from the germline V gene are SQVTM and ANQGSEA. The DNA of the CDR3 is TGCAGCGTCTTTGGTTCCACAGATACGCAGTATTTT. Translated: CSVFGSTDTQYF.

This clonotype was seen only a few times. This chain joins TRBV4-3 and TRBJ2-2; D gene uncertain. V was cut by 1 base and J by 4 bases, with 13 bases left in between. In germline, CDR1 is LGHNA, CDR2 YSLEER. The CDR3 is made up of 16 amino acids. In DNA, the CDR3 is TGCGCCAGCAGCCAAGGGAAGGGCCCATTCACCGGGGAGCTGTTTTTT. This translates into CASSQGKGPFTGELFF.

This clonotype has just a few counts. The CDR3 is CSASEAGRYSNQPQHF. CDR3 sequence (DNA): TGCAGTGCTAGTGAGGCAGGCCGTTATAGCAATCAGCCCCAGCATTTT. The chain links TRBV20-1 to TRBJ1-5; D not resolved. Trimming left V 3 bases short and J 0 bases short, with 15 bases between. In germline, CDR1 is DFQATT, CDR2 SNEGSKA (reference sequence). The CDR3 extends over 16 amino acids.